These 11 T cell receptor beta chains were sequenced from one sample in a study of brain metastases from non-small cell lung cancer. Sequenced by immunoSEQ multiplex PCR; TCRdb stores in-frame clones only, minus some. The table records 3,200 or so clones, just over 85% of them present only once. Sequenced sample: primary lung tumor tissue. All receptors come from a donor at least 40 years old with non-small cell lung cancer.

The chain employs TRBV19 and TRBJ2-2; TRBD2 aligns across 8 bases. Germline V lookup: CDR1 LNHDA, CDR2 SQIVND (reference sequence). V was clipped by 5 bases and J by 2 bases; unmatched bases: 10. This CDR3 region has 17 residues. The CDR3 loop reads CASSPPVSGSNTGELFF. CDR3 nucleotide sequence: TGTGCCAGTAGTCCTCCAGTCAGCGGGAGTAACACCGGGGAGCTGTTTTTT.

The chain recombines TRBV29-1 with TRBJ2-1; possible D gene TRBD2, 5 bases. V shed 8 bases and J shed 4 bases, with 15 bases lying between them. From germline, CDR1 is SQVTM and CDR2 ANQGSEA. The CDR3 totals 13 residues. The CDR3 is CSSNEAAYNEQFF. In nucleotides, the CDR3 is TGCAGCTCCAACGAAGCGGCGTACAATGAGCAGTTCTTC.

The chain links TRBV30 to TRBJ2-5; TRBD2 agrees at 7 bases. With V trimmed by 0 bases and J by 2 bases, 3 bases remained unmatched. This CDR3 has 14 residues. Germline lookup yields CDR1 GTSNPN and CDR2 SVGIG (reference sequence). This chain's CDR3 is CAWSVLASQETQYF. In DNA form, the CDR3 reads TGTGCCTGGAGTGTACTAGCGTCACAAGAGACCCAGTACTTC.

The V and J genes are TRBV19 and TRBJ1-1; D remains ambiguous. This CDR3 comprises 13 residues. The germline CDR1 and CDR2 sequences are LNHDA and SQIVND (reference sequence). The V end lost 5 bases, the J end lost 5 bases, and 12 bases lay between the germline ends. The CDR3 is CASSPLGRTEAFF. The CDR3 DNA reads as TGTGCCAGTAGTCCCTTAGGCAGGACTGAAGCTTTCTTT.

The J gene is TRBJ1-6, the V gene TRBV5-6; TRBD1 is a possible D gene (5 bases). CDR3 length: 14 amino acids. Trimming cost V 4 bases and J 10 bases, with 15 bases left between them. Germline V lookup: CDR1 SGHDT, CDR2 YYEEEE. The CDR3 coding sequence is TGTGCCAGCAGCGCCCGGGACGGAGACTCACCCCTCCACTTT. This encodes CASSARDGDSPLHF.

The chain combines TRBV6-2 or TRBV6-3 with TRBJ1-2; the D is unclear. The V end lost 2 bases, the J end lost 5 bases, and 6 bases lay between the germline ends. CDR3 length: 12 residues. Germline assignment: CDR1 MNHEY and CDR2 SVGEGT. CDR3 DNA sequence: TGTGCCAGCAGTTACGGACCTTATGGCTACACCTTC. Its translation: CASSYGPYGYTF.

The chain links TRBV10-3 to TRBJ1-4; D is undetermined. The CDR3 consists of 13 residues. Looked up from germline, CDR1 is ENHRY and CDR2 is SYGVKD. Deletions cut 7 bases from V and 12 bases from J, with 18 bases between. CDR3 bases: TGTGCCATCATCAGTGCAACCGGGCCACAACTGTTTTTT. Translating it yields CAIISATGPQLFF.

The chain uses TRBV2 and TRBJ2-4; D call uncertain. CDR1 is SNHLY, CDR2 FYNNEI, per germline. V gave up 3 bases and J gave up 0 bases, with 12 bases separating them. The length of the CDR3 is 16 residues. CDR3 protein: CASSENSLLAKNIQYF. The CDR3 bases are TGTGCCAGCAGTGAGAACAGTTTACTAGCCAAAAACATTCAGTACTTC.

The rearrangement uses TRBV4-3 and TRBJ1-4, with 7 bases identical to TRBD1. The CDR3 sequence is 16 residues long. The V segment lost 1 base and the J segment 3 bases; nucleotides outside the gene matches: 5. Per the germline V gene, CDR1 is LGHNA and CDR2 is YSLEER. CDR3 sequence reads: CASSQGPTGPNEKLFF. In DNA form, the CDR3 reads TGCGCCAGCAGCCAAGGCCCGACAGGGCCTAATGAAAAACTGTTTTTT.

V and J are TRBV7-8 and TRBJ2-1; D remains unclear. Trimming removed 5 bases from V and 9 bases from J, with 8 bases in between. The CDR3 has 11 residues. Germline V CDR1 and CDR2: SGHVS, FQNEAQ. CDR3 bases: TGTGCCAGCAGCCTATCTAGTGAGCAGTTCTTC. It is translated as CASSLSSEQFF. Full variable domain (remainder filled in from reference TRBV7-8 and TRBJ2-1): GAGVSQSPRYKVAKRGQDVALRCDPISGHVSLFWYQQALGQGPEFLTYFQNEAQLDKSGLPSDRFFAERPEGSVSTLKIQRTQQEDSAVYLCASSLSSEQFFGPGTRLTVL.

V is TRBV9 and J is TRBJ2-7; D ambiguous. Between the trimmed V and J ends, which lost 0 bases and 5 bases, there was a span of 12 bases. The germline CDR1 and CDR2 sequences are SGDLS and YYNGEE. The CDR3 consists of 14 residues. In DNA form, the CDR3 reads TGTGCCAGCAGCGTAGGGCAGGTGGGAAACGAGCAGTACTTC. Its protein is CASSVGQVGNEQYF.